This TCR beta chain was sequenced during a study of technical replicates of blood from a handful of donors. The method was immunoSEQ multiplex PCR; TCRdb's version includes in-frame clones alone and lacks a portion of them. The repertoire holds about 83,000 clones, with roughly 96% as singletons. This clone was picked up one time. Between the trimmed V and J ends, which lost 6 bases and 10 bases, there was a span of 15 bases. The CDR3 totals 12 residues. Per the germline V gene, CDR1 is SEHNR and CDR2 is FQNEAQ (reference sequence). The sample consisted of T cells isolated from PBMCs. The sequence derives from a human donor in good health. The rearrangement links TRBV7-9 to TRBJ1-1; D perhaps matches TRBD1 (6 bases). CDR3 region: CASSPQGYGAFF. In DNA, the CDR3 is TGTGCCAGCAGTCCACAGGGCTATGGAGCTTTCTTT.